This entry lists 29 T cell receptor beta chains sequenced from one sample in a study of cytotoxic CD8 clonotypes in ibrutinib-treated CLL (TCRdb year 2021). Library prep was done by the immunoSEQ multiplex PCR assay. TCRdb took over this immuneACCESS table, retaining in-frame rearrangements with V and J assigned. Such tables are incomplete; in checked studies, under half of the missing clones stem from an unresolved V gene, and the remainder is unexplained. The sample records approximately 47,000 clones, 57% of which are singletons. The top ten hold 25% to 30% of the sample. Read against the paper, the sample's time point label means: less than 30 months on ibrutinib. The sample was PBMCs, taken after 24 months of ibrutinib treatment. The receptors here all came from a human donor with chronic lymphocytic leukemia.

This clone has just a few counts. This chain links TRBV2 with TRBJ1-5; D is undetermined. The CDR3 loop spans 15 amino acids. Germline lookup yields CDR1 SNHLY and CDR2 FYNNEI. Trimming pared 8 bases from V and 3 bases from J, leaving 17 bases between. CDR3 residues: CASGGSAANNQPQHF. The CDR3 DNA is TGTGCCAGCGGAGGGTCGGCAGCCAACAATCAGCCCCAGCATTTT.

This sequence joins TRBV27 and TRBJ1-1; D remains ambiguous. CDR1 and CDR2 (germline): MNHEY, SMNVEV (reference sequence). The CDR3 has 14 residues. Trimming took 2 bases from V and 2 from J, leaving 9 bases between them. The CDR3 coding sequence is TGTGCCAGCAGTTTAGATCGATATAACACTGAAGCTTTCTTT. Translated: CASSLDRYNTEAFF.

The chain employs TRBV5-1 and TRBJ2-3; 9 bases map to TRBD1. Losses at the gene ends were 6 bases for V and 4 bases for J; bases not matched to a gene: 6. The CDR3 spans 14 residues. Per germline, CDR1 SGHRS and CDR2 YFSETQ. The CDR3 coding sequence is TGCGCCAGCAAACAGGGGGCAGGGGCAGATACGCAGTATTTT. Translation: CASKQGAGADTQYF.

This clone was recorded a few times. The chain is built from TRBV2 and TRBJ1-6; D gene ambiguous. V gave up 7 bases and J gave up 9 bases, with 13 bases separating them. Germline assignment: CDR1 SNHLY and CDR2 FYNNEI. The CDR3 totals 13 residues. CDR3 region: CASIDTDLSPLHF. The CDR3 bases are TGTGCCAGCATCGACACGGACCTTTCACCCCTCCACTTT.

This clone appeared a single time. This sequence joins TRBV25-1 and TRBJ1-4; D remains ambiguous. CDR1 is MGHDK, CDR2 SYGVNS, per germline. This CDR3 is built from 14 residues. Trimming removed 1 base from V and 7 bases from J, with 10 bases in between. The CDR3, as DNA: TGTGCCAGCAGTGAATTTACAGCTTCTGAAAAACTGTTTTTT. Amino acid sequence: CASSEFTASEKLFF.

J is TRBJ2-6 and V is TRBV5-5, with 7 nucleotides matching TRBD1. Per the germline V gene, CDR1 is SGHKS and CDR2 is YYEKEE (reference sequence). The CDR3 is made up of 18 amino acids. Trimming removed 4 bases from V and 0 bases from J; junction bases left unmatched: 10. DNA for the CDR3: TGTGCCAGCAGCGTCCGGGACAGTAGTTTCTCTGGGGCCAACGTCCTGACTTTC. It codes for CASSVRDSSFSGANVLTF.

A few counts support this clone. The rearrangement uses TRBV2 and TRBJ2-3; D is ambiguous. Trimming shortened V by 7 bases and J by 3 bases, and 14 bases separated the two germline ends. The germline V gene encodes CDR1 SNHLY and CDR2 FYNNEI. CDR3 length equals 14 residues. In DNA form, the CDR3 reads TGTGCCAGCAAGTTGGGCCTCAATACAGATACGCAGTATTTT. It codes for CASKLGLNTDTQYF. Using reference TRBV2 and TRBJ2-3 for the parts outside the CDR3, the full variable domain is EPEVTQTPSHQVTQMGQEVILRCVPISNHLYFYWYRQILGQKVEFLVSFYNNEISEKSEIFDDQFSVERPDGSNFTLKIRSTKLEDSAMYFCASKLGLNTDTQYFGPGTRLTVL.

A few counts support this clone. The chain combines TRBV14 with TRBJ2-7, with D maybe TRBD1 (6 bases). CDR1 is SGHDN, CDR2 FVKESK, per germline. The CDR3 spans 14 residues. V dropped 2 bases and J dropped 0 bases, with 8 bases sitting between them. CDR3 protein: CASSQTGPSYEQYF. As DNA, the CDR3 is TGTGCCAGCAGCCAAACAGGGCCCTCCTACGAGCAGTACTTC.

This clone was found a few times. The rearrangement uses TRBV6-6 and TRBJ2-3; D may be TRBD1 (5 bases). The CDR3 spans 12 residues. Germline values: CDR1 MNHNY, CDR2 SVGAGI (reference sequence). With 5 bases removed from V and 5 bases from J, the gap between germline ends came to 8 bases. The CDR3 reads CASSTDRDTQYF. The CDR3 region has the DNA TGTGCCAGCAGTACAGACAGAGATACGCAGTATTTT.

The V call is TRBV2, the J call TRBJ2-1; tentative D call: TRBD2 (5 bases). Germline V gene lookup returns CDR1 SNHLY and CDR2 FYNNEI. V lost 9 bases to trimming and J lost 6 bases, with 18 bases between them. CDR3 length: 14 residues. The CDR3: CARGPGIPGNEQFF. In DNA, the CDR3 is TGTGCCAGGGGCCCGGGGATCCCGGGCAATGAGCAGTTCTTC.

This rearrangement joins TRBV7-8 to TRBJ2-2; D is possibly TRBD2 (6 bases). The ends were cut back, 2 bases at V and 5 bases at J, with 12 bases in the middle. The CDR3 loop spans 15 amino acids. Germline lookup yields CDR1 SGHVS and CDR2 FQNEAQ. In nucleotides, the CDR3 is TGTGCCAGCAGCTTAAGGGGACTGGTAACCGGGGAGCTGTTTTTT. Translated, it gives CASSLRGLVTGELFF.

This clone was observed a single time. The chain is built from TRBV2 and TRBJ1-1; TRBD1 is a possible D gene (6 bases). CDR1 and CDR2 (germline): SNHLY, FYNNEI. The CDR3 has 14 residues. V lost 6 bases to trimming and J lost 1 base, with 12 bases between them. DNA for the CDR3: TGTGCCAGCAGGGTGGACAGATGGAACACTGAAGCTTTCTTT. It codes for CASRVDRWNTEAFF.

V and J are TRBV4-2 and TRBJ1-2; D is undetermined. This CDR3 has 14 amino acids. The germline V and J ends were trimmed by 5 bases and 4 bases, with 14 bases remaining between them. CDR1 is LGHNA and CDR2 is YNFKEQ in the germline V gene. Here the CDR3 reads CASSSLRRPYGYTF. The CDR3, as DNA: TGTGCCAGCAGCTCATTAAGACGGCCCTATGGCTACACCTTC.

V gene TRBV5-4 combines with J gene TRBJ2-5; D unclear. Trimming removed 1 base at V and 1 base at J, with 11 bases between. This CDR3 has 15 amino acids. Germline values: CDR1 SGHNT, CDR2 YYREEE (reference sequence). The CDR3 here is CASSLRAGIQETQYF. The CDR3 bases are TGTGCCAGCAGCTTGAGAGCAGGCATCCAAGAGACCCAGTACTTC.

The rearrangement joins TRBV10-2 to TRBJ2-3; tentatively, D is TRBD2 (5 bases). The germline gives CDR1 WSHSY, CDR2 SAAADI. Trimming left V 6 bases short and J 1 base short, with 8 bases between. The CDR3 length is 13 residues. CDR3 DNA sequence: TGCGCCAGCAGCGTGAGGGGCACAGATACGCAGTATTTT. This sequence encodes CASSVRGTDTQYF.

The J gene is TRBJ1-2, the V gene TRBV27; TRBD1 agrees at 12 bases. Per the germline V gene, CDR1 is MNHEY and CDR2 is SMNVEV (reference sequence). V shed 5 bases, J shed 5 bases, and the junction held 3 bases outside the gene matches. The CDR3 is 14 residues long. CDR3 in amino acids: CASSAGQGAYGYTF. CDR3 DNA sequence: TGTGCCAGCAGTGCGGGACAGGGGGCGTATGGCTACACCTTC.

The genes are TRBV25-1 and TRBJ1-4; TRBD1 matches 8 bases. The germline V gene encodes CDR1 MGHDK and CDR2 SYGVNS. The CDR3 sequence is 14 residues long. The V gene end was trimmed by 6 bases and the J gene end by 8 bases; junction bases not matched to a gene: 8. CDR3 residues: CASRPDRGGEKLFF. CDR3 coding DNA: TGTGCCAGCAGGCCCGACAGGGGAGGGGAAAAACTGTTTTTT. Filled out from reference TRBV25-1 and TRBJ1-4, the complete variable domain reads EADIYQTPRYLVIGTGKKITLECSQTMGHDKMYWYQQDPGMELHLIHYSYGVNSTEKGDLSSESTVSRIRTEHFPLTLESARPSHTSQYLCASRPDRGGEKLFFGSGTQLSVL.

The chain is built from TRBV9 and TRBJ2-1; D is unresolved. Germline V lookup: CDR1 SGDLS, CDR2 YYNGEE. CDR3 length: 14 amino acids. Between the trimmed V and J ends, which lost 0 bases and 7 bases, there was a span of 11 bases. This CDR3 is CASSVVQSSNEQFF. DNA for the CDR3: TGTGCCAGCAGCGTAGTCCAGAGTTCGAATGAGCAGTTCTTC.

The CDR3 nucleotides are TGTGCCAGCAGTGCAGACAATTGGGAGACCCAGTACTTC. Translating gives CASSADNWETQYF. The rearrangement links TRBV25-1 to TRBJ2-5; D uncertain. The length of the CDR3 is 13 residues. V lost 4 bases, J lost 5 bases, and 11 bases lay in between. CDR1 and CDR2 (germline): MGHDK, SYGVNS.

This clone was seen only a few times. This chain joins TRBV6-5 and TRBJ2-3; unclear D gene. Germline loops: CDR1 MNHEY, CDR2 SVGAGI. The CDR3 length is 13 residues. Trimming stripped 6 bases from V and 0 bases from J, with 7 bases between. The CDR3 spells CASRPPSTDTQYF. As DNA, the CDR3 is TGTGCCAGCAGACCACCTAGCACAGATACGCAGTATTTT.

The chain has TRBV18 and TRBJ1-6, with TRBD1 matching 8 bases. Germline CDR1 and CDR2: KGHSH and LQKENI. This CDR3 comprises 14 residues. V shed 4 bases and J 7 bases; nucleotides not matched to a gene: 3. Here the CDR3 DNA reads TGTGCCAGCTCACAGGACAGGGTGAATTCACCCCTCCACTTT. Translating gives CASSQDRVNSPLHF.

The genes are TRBV27 and TRBJ1-1; D is undetermined. Per germline, CDR1 MNHEY and CDR2 SMNVEV (reference sequence). This CDR3 spans 13 amino acids. The ends were cut back, 5 bases at V and 3 bases at J, with 10 bases in the middle. CDR3 DNA: TGTGCCAGCAGTGAAGCGTTTCACACTGAAGCTTTCTTT. Translating it yields CASSEAFHTEAFF.

The chain combines TRBV5-6 with TRBJ2-1; D is possibly TRBD2 (6 bases). V lost 6 bases to trimming and J lost 5 bases, with 12 bases between them. This CDR3 is built from 13 residues. Germline CDR1 and CDR2: SGHDT and YYEEEE. CDR3 sequence: CASTEGPNNEQFF. The DNA for the CDR3 is TGTGCCAGCACGGAGGGTCCCAACAATGAGCAGTTCTTC.

This rearrangement joins TRBV5-1 to TRBJ1-1; tentative D call: TRBD1 (5 bases). Between the trimmed V and J ends, which lost 0 bases and 0 bases, there was a span of 12 bases. CDR1 is SGHRS, CDR2 YFSETQ, per germline. This CDR3 is 16 amino acids long. CDR3 nucleotides: TGCGCCAGCAGCTTGGGGGGCGCCCCGTTGAACACTGAAGCTTTCTTT. Its protein is CASSLGGAPLNTEAFF.

The chain employs TRBV15 and TRBJ1-1; TRBD1 is a possible D gene (5 bases). Germline assignment: CDR1 LNHNV and CDR2 YYDKDF (reference sequence). This CDR3 has 13 residues. The ends were cut back, 8 bases at V and 4 bases at J, with 14 bases in the middle. The CDR3 coding sequence is TGTGCCACCTCGGGGAGGGGAAGCACTGAAGCTTTCTTT. Its protein is CATSGRGSTEAFF.

This clone has more than one count but fewer than ten. V and J are TRBV9 and TRBJ2-1; TRBD2 aligns across 8 bases. Per germline, CDR1 SGDLS and CDR2 YYNGEE. The junction had 13 bases not matched to a gene; V was cut back by 3 bases and J by 5 bases. The CDR3 runs to 17 residues. Written as DNA, the CDR3 is TGTGCCAGCAGCGGGAGACCCCGAGCGGGGGTAAACAATGAGCAGTTCTTC. This translates into CASSGRPRAGVNNEQFF.

This clone was seen more than once but under ten times. This CDR3 reads CSAPGRNEQFF. The CDR3 DNA reads TGCAGTGCTCCGGGGCGCAATGAGCAGTTCTTC. The chain recombines TRBV20-1 with TRBJ2-1; D tentatively fits TRBD1 or TRBD2 (5 bases each). The germline V and J ends were trimmed by 5 bases and 6 bases, with 8 bases remaining between them. Germline V gene sequence: CDR1 DFQATT, CDR2 SNEGSKA (reference sequence). The CDR3 runs 11 residues.

This chain connects TRBV2 to TRBJ2-2; D tentatively fits TRBD1 or TRBD2 (6 bases each). Germline CDR1 is SNHLY and CDR2 is FYNNEI. V lost 6 bases to trimming and J lost 1 base, with 21 bases between them. This CDR3 spans 18 amino acids. The CDR3 spells CASSHNRDSRMNTGELFF. CDR3 coding DNA: TGTGCCAGCAGCCACAACAGGGACTCCCGAATGAACACCGGGGAGCTGTTTTTT.

This chain connects TRBV11-3 to TRBJ2-2; TRBD1 aligns across 8 bases. The length of the CDR3 is 15 residues. Per germline, CDR1 SGHNT and CDR2 YENEEA. J lost 3 bases, V lost 4 bases, and 4 bases had no gene match. The CDR3 sequence: CASSSNRGDTGELFF. The DNA for the CDR3 is TGTGCCAGCAGCTCCAACAGGGGGGACACCGGGGAGCTGTTTTTT.